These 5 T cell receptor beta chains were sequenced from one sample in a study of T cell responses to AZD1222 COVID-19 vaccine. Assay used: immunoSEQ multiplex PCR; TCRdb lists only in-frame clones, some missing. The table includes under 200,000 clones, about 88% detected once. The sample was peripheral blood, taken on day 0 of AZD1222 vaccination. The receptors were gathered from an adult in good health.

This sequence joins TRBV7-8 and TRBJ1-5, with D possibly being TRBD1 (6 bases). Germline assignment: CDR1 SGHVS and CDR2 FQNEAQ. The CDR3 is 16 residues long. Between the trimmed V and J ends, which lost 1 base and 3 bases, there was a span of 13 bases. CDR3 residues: CASSLERDTYNQPQHF. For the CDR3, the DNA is TGTGCCAGCAGCTTAGAAAGGGACACCTACAATCAGCCCCAGCATTTT.

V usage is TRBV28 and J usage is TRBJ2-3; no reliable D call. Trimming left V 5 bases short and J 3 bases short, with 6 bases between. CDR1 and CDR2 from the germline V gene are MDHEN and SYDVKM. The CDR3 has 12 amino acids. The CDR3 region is CASSGITDTQYF. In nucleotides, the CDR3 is TGTGCCAGCAGTGGGATTACAGATACGCAGTATTTT.

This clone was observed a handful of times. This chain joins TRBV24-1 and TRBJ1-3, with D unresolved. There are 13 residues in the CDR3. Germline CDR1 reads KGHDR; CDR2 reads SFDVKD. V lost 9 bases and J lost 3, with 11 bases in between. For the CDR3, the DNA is TGTGCCACCGGACCCAGGATTGGAAACACCATATATTTT. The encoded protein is CATGPRIGNTIYF.

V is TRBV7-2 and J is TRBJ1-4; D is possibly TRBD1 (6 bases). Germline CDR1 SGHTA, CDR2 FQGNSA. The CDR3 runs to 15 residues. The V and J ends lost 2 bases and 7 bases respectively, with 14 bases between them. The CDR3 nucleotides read TGTGCCAGCAGCTTAATCGGGGGCGGCGGTGAAAAACTGTTTTTT. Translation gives CASSLIGGGGEKLFF. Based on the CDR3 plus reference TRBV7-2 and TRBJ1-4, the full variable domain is GAGVSQSPSNKVTEKGKDVELRCDPISGHTALYWYRQSLGQGLEFLIYFQGNSAPDKSGLPSDRFSAERTGGSVSTLTIQRTQQEDSAVYLCASSLIGGGGEKLFFGSGTQLSVL.

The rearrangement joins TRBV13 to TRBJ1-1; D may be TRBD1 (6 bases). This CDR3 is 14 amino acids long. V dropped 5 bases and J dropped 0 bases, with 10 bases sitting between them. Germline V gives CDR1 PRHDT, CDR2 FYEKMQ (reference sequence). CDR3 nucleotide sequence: TGTGCCAGCAGCGCTACAGGGCTGAACACTGAAGCTTTCTTT. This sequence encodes CASSATGLNTEAFF. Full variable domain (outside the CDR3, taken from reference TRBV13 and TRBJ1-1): AAGVIQSPRHLIKEKRETATLKCYPIPRHDTVYWYQQGPGQDPQFLISFYEKMQSDKGSIPDRFSAQQFSDYHSELNMSSLELGDSALYFCASSATGLNTEAFFGQGTRLTVV.